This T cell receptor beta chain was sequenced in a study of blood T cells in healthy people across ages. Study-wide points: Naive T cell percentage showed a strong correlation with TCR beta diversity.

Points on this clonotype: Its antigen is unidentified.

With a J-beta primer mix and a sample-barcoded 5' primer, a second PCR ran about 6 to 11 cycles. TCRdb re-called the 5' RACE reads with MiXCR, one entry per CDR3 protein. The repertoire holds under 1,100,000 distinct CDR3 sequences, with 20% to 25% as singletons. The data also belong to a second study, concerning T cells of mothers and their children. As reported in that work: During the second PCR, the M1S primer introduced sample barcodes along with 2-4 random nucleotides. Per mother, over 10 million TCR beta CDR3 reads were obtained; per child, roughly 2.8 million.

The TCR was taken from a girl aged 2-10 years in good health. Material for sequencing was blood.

In DNA, the CDR3 is TGTGCCAGCACTAGGACAGGGGGACCCCTCCACTTT. Protein: CASTRTGGPLHF. This chain connects TRBV12-3 or TRBV12-4 to TRBJ1-6; 10 bases line up with TRBD1. V shed 7 bases and J 12 bases; nucleotides not matched to a gene: 3. The CDR3 runs 12 residues.